The next 13 T cell receptor beta chains were all read from a single sample in a study of shared clonotypes between healthy human individuals. The assay was immunoSEQ multiplex PCR, and TCRdb's table has in-frame clones only and misses some. The data show roughly 810,000 clones, 90% to 97% seen once. CD45RO-negative cells were positively selected for CCR7, leaving out terminally differentiated effector memory CD45RA+ cells. Input material: naive CD8+ T cells sorted from blood. Receptor source: a man younger than 40 in good health.

V and J are TRBV7-6 and TRBJ2-7; D is unclear. The CDR3 totals 16 residues. V was cut by 1 base and J by 0 bases, with 13 bases left in between. Germline CDR1 SGHVS, CDR2 FNYEAQ. Written as DNA, the CDR3 is TGTGCCAGCAGCTTAGTGGCAGGAATGAGCTCCTACGAGCAGTACTTC. It translates to CASSLVAGMSSYEQYF.

The chain couples TRBV10-3 to TRBJ2-1, with 9 bases fitting TRBD2. J was trimmed by 4 bases and V by 4 bases; bases with no gene match: 5. The germline V gene encodes CDR1 ENHRY and CDR2 SYGVKD. There are 15 residues in the CDR3. The CDR3 spells CAISGASGTYNEQFF. In DNA form, the CDR3 reads TGTGCCATCAGTGGAGCTAGCGGGACGTACAATGAGCAGTTCTTC.

V is TRBV6-1 and J is TRBJ2-1; TRBD2 agrees at 12 bases. Trimming took 5 bases from V and 3 from J; bases not matched to a gene: 5. The CDR3 has 16 amino acids. Germline V CDR1 and CDR2: MNHNS, SASEGT. The CDR3 spells CASSKGLAGLYNEQFF. The DNA of the CDR3 is TGTGCCAGCAGTAAAGGACTAGCGGGACTCTACAATGAGCAGTTCTTC.

The chain uses TRBV7-2 and TRBJ2-1; 7 positions match TRBD2. V shed 4 bases and J 7 bases; nucleotides not matched to a gene: 13. The germline CDR1 and CDR2 sequences are SGHTA and FQGNSA. The CDR3 extends over 16 amino acids. CDR3 DNA: TGTGCCAGCAGCTCCCCCGGCTGGCCTAGCGGAAATGAGCAGTTCTTC. Its protein product is CASSSPGWPSGNEQFF. Combining the CDR3 with reference TRBV7-2 and TRBJ2-1 gives the whole variable domain GAGVSQSPSNKVTEKGKDVELRCDPISGHTALYWYRQSLGQGLEFLIYFQGNSAPDKSGLPSDRFSAERTGGSVSTLTIQRTQQEDSAVYLCASSSPGWPSGNEQFFGPGTRLTVL.

J is TRBJ2-1 and V is TRBV7-9; D may correspond to TRBD1 or TRBD2 (5 bases each). The length of the CDR3 is 15 residues. Deletions cut 2 bases from V and 5 bases from J, with 13 bases between. CDR1 is SEHNR, CDR2 FQNEAQ, per germline (reference sequence). CDR3 sequence reads: CASSLLGTKNNEQFF. CDR3 sequence (DNA): TGTGCCAGCAGCTTATTAGGGACGAAAAACAATGAGCAGTTCTTC.

This chain connects TRBV14 to TRBJ2-2; 7 bases are shared with TRBD1. The CDR3 is 13 amino acids. CDR1 and CDR2 from the germline V gene are SGHDN and FVKESK. The V and J ends lost 2 bases and 6 bases, in that order; junction bases with no gene match: 0. CDR3 sequence reads: CASSQTGAGELFF. The CDR3 coding sequence is TGTGCCAGCAGCCAAACAGGGGCCGGGGAGCTGTTTTTT.

In this sample, this clone turned up a few times. This chain joins TRBV29-1 and TRBJ1-1, with unresolved D. With 0 bases removed from V and 4 bases from J, the gap between germline ends came to 6 bases. CDR3 size: 12 residues. The germline V gene has CDR1 SQVTM and CDR2 ANQGSEA. CDR3: CSVEELSTEAFF. The CDR3 region has the DNA TGCAGCGTTGAAGAGCTGAGCACTGAAGCTTTCTTT. The full variable domain, in which reference TRBV29-1 and TRBJ1-1 provide the parts outside the CDR3, is SAVISQKPSRDICQRGTSLTIQCQVDSQVTMMFWYRQQPGQSLTLIATANQGSEATYESGFVIDKFPISRPNLTFSTLTVSNMSPEDSSIYLCSVEELSTEAFFGQGTRLTVV.

This chain links TRBV7-8 with TRBJ1-2; 7 nucleotides line up with TRBD1. Germline V gene lookup returns CDR1 SGHVS and CDR2 FQNEAQ. Trimming removed 1 base from V and 4 bases from J; junction bases left unmatched: 3. The CDR3 spans 14 residues. The CDR3 bases are TGTGCCAGCAGCTTAGGGGACAGTGCCTATGGCTACACCTTC. As protein: CASSLGDSAYGYTF. Supplemented by reference TRBV7-8 and TRBJ1-2, the full variable domain reads GAGVSQSPRYKVAKRGQDVALRCDPISGHVSLFWYQQALGQGPEFLTYFQNEAQLDKSGLPSDRFFAERPEGSVSTLKIQRTQQEDSAVYLCASSLGDSAYGYTFGSGTRLTVV.

This rearrangement joins TRBV19 to TRBJ1-1, with unresolved D. V shed 3 bases and J shed 5 bases, with 10 bases lying between them. Per germline, CDR1 LNHDA and CDR2 SQIVND (reference sequence). This CDR3 comprises 13 residues. CDR3 amino acids: CASSIAQGTEAFF. CDR3 DNA: TGTGCCAGTAGTATCGCCCAAGGAACTGAAGCTTTCTTT. The whole variable domain, filled in from reference TRBV19 and TRBJ1-1, reads DGGITQSPKYLFRKEGQNVTLSCEQNLNHDAMYWYRQDPGQGLRLIYYSQIVNDFQKGDIAEGYSVSREKKESFPLTVTSAQKNPTAFYLCASSIAQGTEAFFGQGTRLTVV.

The chain uses TRBV5-6 and TRBJ2-7, with D possibly matching TRBD2 (5 bases). V lost 6 bases, J lost 4 bases, and 14 bases lay in between. This CDR3 has 13 amino acids. Germline lookup yields CDR1 SGHDT and CDR2 YYEEEE. The CDR3 DNA is TGTGCCAGCACCTCGGGGAGTGCGTACGAGCAGTACTTC. This sequence encodes CASTSGSAYEQYF.

The chain employs TRBV28 and TRBJ2-7; 9 bases fit TRBD2. This CDR3 contains 16 residues. The trim removed 2 bases at V and 5 bases at J, leaving 10 bases unmatched. The germline gives CDR1 MDHEN, CDR2 SYDVKM. The CDR3 sequence is CASSLGREGYWDEQYF. The CDR3 DNA reads TGTGCCAGCAGTTTAGGGCGGGAGGGCTACTGGGACGAGCAGTACTTC.

This rearrangement joins TRBV28 to TRBJ2-7; D gene uncertain. The V and J ends lost 3 bases and 3 bases respectively, with 18 bases between them. The CDR3 totals 16 residues. CDR1 is MDHEN, CDR2 SYDVKM, per germline. The CDR3 region is CASSLEPREYSYEQYF. DNA for the CDR3: TGTGCCAGCAGTTTGGAACCCCGAGAATATAGCTACGAGCAGTACTTC.

V is TRBV5-1 and J is TRBJ2-1; the match to TRBD1 covers 8 bases. Germline CDR1 and CDR2: SGHRS and YFSETQ. V shed 6 bases and J 3 bases; nucleotides not matched to a gene: 5. This CDR3 comprises 14 residues. Written as DNA, the CDR3 is TGCGCCAGCAACGGCGGGACAGGCTACAATGAGCAGTTCTTC. Protein sequence: CASNGGTGYNEQFF. The variable domain in full, with the rest retrieved from reference TRBV5-1 and TRBJ2-1, is KAGVTQTPRYLIKTRGQQVTLSCSPISGHRSVSWYQQTPGQGLQFLFEYFSETQRNKGNFPGRFSGRQFSNSRSEMNVSTLELGDSALYLCASNGGTGYNEQFFGPGTRLTVL.